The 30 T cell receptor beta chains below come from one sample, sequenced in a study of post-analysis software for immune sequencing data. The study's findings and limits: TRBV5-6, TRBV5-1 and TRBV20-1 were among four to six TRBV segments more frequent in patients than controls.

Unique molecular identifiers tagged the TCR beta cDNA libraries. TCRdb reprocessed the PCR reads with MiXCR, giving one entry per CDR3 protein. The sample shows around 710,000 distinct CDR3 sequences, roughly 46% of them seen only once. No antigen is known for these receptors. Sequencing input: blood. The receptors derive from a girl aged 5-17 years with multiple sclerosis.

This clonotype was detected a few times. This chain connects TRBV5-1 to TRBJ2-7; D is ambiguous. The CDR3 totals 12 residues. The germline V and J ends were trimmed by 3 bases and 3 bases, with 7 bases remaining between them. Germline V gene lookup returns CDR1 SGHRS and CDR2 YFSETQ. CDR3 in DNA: TGCGCCAGCAGCTCCCAGCGCTACGAGCAGTACTTC. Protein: CASSSQRYEQYF.

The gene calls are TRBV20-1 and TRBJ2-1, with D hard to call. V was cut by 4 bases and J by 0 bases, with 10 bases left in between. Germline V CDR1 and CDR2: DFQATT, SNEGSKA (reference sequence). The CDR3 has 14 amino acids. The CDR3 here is CSAIFWSSYNEQFF. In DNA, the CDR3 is TGCAGTGCTATCTTCTGGAGCTCCTACAATGAGCAGTTCTTC.

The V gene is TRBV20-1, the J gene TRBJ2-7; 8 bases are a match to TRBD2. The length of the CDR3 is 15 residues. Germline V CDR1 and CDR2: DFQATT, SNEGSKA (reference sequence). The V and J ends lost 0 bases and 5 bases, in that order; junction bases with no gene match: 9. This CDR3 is CSAREGAGVIHEQYF. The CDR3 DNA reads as TGCAGTGCTAGAGAGGGAGCGGGAGTAATCCACGAGCAGTACTTC.

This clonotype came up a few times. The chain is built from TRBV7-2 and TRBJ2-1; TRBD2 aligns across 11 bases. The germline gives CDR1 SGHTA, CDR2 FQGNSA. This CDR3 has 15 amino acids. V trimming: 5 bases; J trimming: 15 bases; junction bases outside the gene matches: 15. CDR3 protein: CASSPQTSGAKSGFF. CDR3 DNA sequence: TGTGCCAGCAGCCCGCAGACTAGCGGGGCCAAATCAGGGTTCTTC.

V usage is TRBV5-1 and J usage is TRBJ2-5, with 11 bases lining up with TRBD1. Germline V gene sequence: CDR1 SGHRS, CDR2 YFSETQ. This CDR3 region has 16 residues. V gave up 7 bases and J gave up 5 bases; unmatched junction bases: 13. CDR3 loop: CASYPGGTGGKETQYF. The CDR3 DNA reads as TGCGCCAGCTACCCTGGCGGGACAGGGGGTAAGGAGACCCAGTACTTC.

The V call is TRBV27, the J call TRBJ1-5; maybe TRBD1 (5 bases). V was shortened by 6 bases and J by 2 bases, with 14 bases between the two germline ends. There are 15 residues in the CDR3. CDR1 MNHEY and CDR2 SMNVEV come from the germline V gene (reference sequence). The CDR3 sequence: CASSPRGMGNQPQHF. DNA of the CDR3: TGTGCCAGCAGCCCCCGGGGGATGGGCAATCAGCCCCAGCATTTT.

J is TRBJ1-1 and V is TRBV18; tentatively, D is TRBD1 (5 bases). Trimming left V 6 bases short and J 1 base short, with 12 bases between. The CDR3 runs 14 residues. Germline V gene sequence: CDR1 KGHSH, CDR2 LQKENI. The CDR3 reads CASSPGWENTEAFF. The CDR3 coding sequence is TGTGCCAGCTCCCCAGGGTGGGAGAACACTGAAGCTTTCTTT.

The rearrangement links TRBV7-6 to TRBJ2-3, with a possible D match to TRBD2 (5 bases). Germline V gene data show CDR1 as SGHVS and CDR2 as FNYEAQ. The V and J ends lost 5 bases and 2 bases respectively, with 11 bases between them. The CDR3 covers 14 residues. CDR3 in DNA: TGTGCCAGCAGCCATGCGGGTAACACAGATACGCAGTATTTT. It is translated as CASSHAGNTDTQYF.

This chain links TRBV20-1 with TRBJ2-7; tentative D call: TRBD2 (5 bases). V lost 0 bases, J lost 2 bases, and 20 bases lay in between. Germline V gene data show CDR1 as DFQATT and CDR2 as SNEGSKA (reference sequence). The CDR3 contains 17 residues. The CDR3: CSARDVSAPEGPYEQYF. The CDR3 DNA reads TGCAGTGCTAGAGATGTGTCAGCCCCCGAGGGCCCCTACGAGCAGTACTTC.

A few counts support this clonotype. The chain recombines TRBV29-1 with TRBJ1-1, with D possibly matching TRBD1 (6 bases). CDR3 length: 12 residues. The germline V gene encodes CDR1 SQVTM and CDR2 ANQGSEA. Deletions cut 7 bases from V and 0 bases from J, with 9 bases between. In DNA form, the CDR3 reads TGCAGCGCGGACAGCATGAACACTGAAGCTTTCTTT. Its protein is CSADSMNTEAFF.

The CDR3 reads CASSPGVAGEQYF. The CDR3 DNA sequence: TGTGCCAGCAGCCCCGGGGTAGCCGGCGAGCAGTACTTC. V gene TRBV7-9 combines with J gene TRBJ2-5; possible D gene TRBD2, 5 bases. The last part of the DNA fits TRBJ2-7 better; the J call may be wrong. Germline loops: CDR1 SEHNR, CDR2 FQNEAQ (reference sequence). The CDR3 has 13 residues.

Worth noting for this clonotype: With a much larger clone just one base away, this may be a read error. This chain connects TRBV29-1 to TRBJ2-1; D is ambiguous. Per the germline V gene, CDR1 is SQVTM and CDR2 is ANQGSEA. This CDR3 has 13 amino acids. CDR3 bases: TGCAGCGTGGGAAAATTAGCCTACAGTGAGCAGTTCTTC. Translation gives CSVGKLAYSEQFF.

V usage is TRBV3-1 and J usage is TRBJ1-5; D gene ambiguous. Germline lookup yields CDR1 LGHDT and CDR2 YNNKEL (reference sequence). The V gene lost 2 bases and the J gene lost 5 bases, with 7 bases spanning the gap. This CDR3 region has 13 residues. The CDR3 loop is CASSQSQDQPQHF. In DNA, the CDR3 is TGTGCCAGCAGCCAATCACAAGATCAGCCCCAGCATTTT. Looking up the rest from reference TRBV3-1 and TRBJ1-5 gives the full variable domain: DTAVSQTPKYLVTQMGNDKSIKCEQNLGHDTMYWYKQDSKKFLKIMFSYNNKELIINETVPNRFSPKSPDKAHLNLHINSLELGDSAVYFCASSQSQDQPQHFGDGTRLSIL.

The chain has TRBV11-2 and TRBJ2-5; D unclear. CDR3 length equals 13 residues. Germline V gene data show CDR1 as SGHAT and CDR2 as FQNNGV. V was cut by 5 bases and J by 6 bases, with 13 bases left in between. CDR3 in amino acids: CASSTNRLKTQYF. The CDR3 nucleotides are TGTGCCAGCAGCACTAACCGGTTGAAGACCCAGTACTTC.

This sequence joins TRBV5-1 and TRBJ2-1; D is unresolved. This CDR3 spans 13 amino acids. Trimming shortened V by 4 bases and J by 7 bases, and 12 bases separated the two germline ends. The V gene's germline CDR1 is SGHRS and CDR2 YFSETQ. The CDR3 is CASSADGWNEQFF. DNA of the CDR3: TGCGCCAGCAGCGCGGACGGGTGGAATGAGCAGTTCTTC.

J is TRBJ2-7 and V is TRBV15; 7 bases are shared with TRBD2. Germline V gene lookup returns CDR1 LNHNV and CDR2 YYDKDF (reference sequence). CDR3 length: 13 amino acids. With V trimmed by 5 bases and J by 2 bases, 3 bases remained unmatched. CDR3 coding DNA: TGTGCCACCAGCCTTGGACTAGCCTACGAGCAGTACTTC. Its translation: CATSLGLAYEQYF.

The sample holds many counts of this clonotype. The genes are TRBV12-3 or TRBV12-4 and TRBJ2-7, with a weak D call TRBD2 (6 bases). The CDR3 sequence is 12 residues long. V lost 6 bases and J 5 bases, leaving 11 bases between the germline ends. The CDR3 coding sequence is TGTGCCAGCAGCTTTAGCGGCAACGAGCAGTACTTC. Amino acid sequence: CASSFSGNEQYF.

The CDR3 loop is CASSLDRTAPGANVLTF. The DNA of the CDR3 is TGTGCCAGCAGCTTAGATAGGACAGCGCCAGGGGCCAACGTCCTGACTTTC. This chain connects TRBV11-2 to TRBJ2-6, with a possible D match to TRBD1 (6 bases). Germline V gene sequence: CDR1 SGHAT, CDR2 FQNNGV. The V end was cut by 0 bases, the J end by 4 bases, with 13 bases between. The CDR3 extends over 17 amino acids.

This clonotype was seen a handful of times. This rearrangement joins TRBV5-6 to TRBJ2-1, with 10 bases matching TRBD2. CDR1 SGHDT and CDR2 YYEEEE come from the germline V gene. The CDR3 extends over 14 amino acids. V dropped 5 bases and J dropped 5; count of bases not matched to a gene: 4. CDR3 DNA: TGTGCCAGCAGTCATGGACTAGCGGACAATGAGCAGTTCTTC. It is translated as CASSHGLADNEQFF. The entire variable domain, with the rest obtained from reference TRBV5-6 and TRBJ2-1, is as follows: DAGVTQSPTHLIKTRGQQVTLRCSPKSGHDTVSWYQQALGQGPQFIFQYYEEEERQRGNFPDRFSGHQFPNYSSELNVNALLLGDSALYLCASSHGLADNEQFFGPGTRLTVL.

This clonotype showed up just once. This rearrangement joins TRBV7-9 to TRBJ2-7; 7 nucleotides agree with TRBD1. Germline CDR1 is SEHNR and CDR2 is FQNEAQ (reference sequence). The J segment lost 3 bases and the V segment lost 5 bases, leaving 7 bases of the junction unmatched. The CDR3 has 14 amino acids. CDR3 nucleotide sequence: TGTGCCAGCAGCCCCGGGACAGAACGCTACGAGCAGTACTTC. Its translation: CASSPGTERYEQYF.

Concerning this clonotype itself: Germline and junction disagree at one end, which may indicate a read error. The CDR3 DNA sequence: TGTGCCAGTAGTTTAATCGGGAGCCTGAACACCGGGGAGCTGTTTTTT. Translation: CASSLIGSLNTGELFF. The chain links TRBV28 to TRBJ2-2, with a tentative D call TRBD2 (6 bases). The CDR3 covers 16 residues. Germline V gene data show CDR1 as MDHEN and CDR2 as SYDVKM.

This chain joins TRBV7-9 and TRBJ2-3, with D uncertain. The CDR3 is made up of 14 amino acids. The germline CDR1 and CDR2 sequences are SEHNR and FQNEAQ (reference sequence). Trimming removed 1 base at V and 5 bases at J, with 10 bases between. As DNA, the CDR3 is TGTGCCAGCAGCTTAGACTCCTTATTAGATACGCAGTATTTT. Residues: CASSLDSLLDTQYF.

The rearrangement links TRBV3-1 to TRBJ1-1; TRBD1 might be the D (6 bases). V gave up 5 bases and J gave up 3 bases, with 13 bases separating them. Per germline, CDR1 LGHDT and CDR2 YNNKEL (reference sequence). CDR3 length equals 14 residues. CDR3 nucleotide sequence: TGTGCCAGCAGCTACAGGGAAGCGGACACTGAAGCTTTCTTT. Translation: CASSYREADTEAFF.

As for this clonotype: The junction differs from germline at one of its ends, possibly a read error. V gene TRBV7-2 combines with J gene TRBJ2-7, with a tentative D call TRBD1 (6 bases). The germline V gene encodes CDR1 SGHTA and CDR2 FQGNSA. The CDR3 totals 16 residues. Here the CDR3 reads CASSLADSGSSCEQYF. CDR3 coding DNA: TGTGCCAGCAGCTTAGCGGACAGTGGGAGCTCCTGCGAGCAGTACTTC.

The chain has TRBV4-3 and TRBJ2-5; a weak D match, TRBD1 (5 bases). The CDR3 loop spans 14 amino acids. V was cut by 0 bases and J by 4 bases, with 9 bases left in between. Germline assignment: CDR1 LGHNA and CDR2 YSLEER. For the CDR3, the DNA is TGCGCCAGCAGCCAAGAGGCCAGGGCAGAGACCCAGTACTTC. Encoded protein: CASSQEARAETQYF.

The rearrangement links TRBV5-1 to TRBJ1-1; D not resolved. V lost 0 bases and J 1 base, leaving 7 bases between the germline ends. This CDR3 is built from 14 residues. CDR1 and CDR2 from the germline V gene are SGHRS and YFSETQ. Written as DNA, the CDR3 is TGCGCCAGCAGCTTGGCGCAGACGAACACTGAAGCTTTCTTT. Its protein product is CASSLAQTNTEAFF.

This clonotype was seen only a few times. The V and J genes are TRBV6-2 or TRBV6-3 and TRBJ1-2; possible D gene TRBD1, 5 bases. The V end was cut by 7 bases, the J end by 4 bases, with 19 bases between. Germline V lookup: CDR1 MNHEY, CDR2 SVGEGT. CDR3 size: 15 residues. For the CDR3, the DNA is TGTGCCAGCAACCGGCGACAGACAGCTGGCTATGGCTACACCTTC. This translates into CASNRRQTAGYGYTF.

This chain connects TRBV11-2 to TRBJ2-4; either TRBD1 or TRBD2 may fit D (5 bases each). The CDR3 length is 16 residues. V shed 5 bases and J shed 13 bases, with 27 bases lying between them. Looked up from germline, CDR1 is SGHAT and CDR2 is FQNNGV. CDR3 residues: CASSRDGAPFENEQYF. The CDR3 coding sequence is TGTGCCAGCAGCCGGGACGGGGCCCCCTTTGAGAATGAGCAGTACTTC.

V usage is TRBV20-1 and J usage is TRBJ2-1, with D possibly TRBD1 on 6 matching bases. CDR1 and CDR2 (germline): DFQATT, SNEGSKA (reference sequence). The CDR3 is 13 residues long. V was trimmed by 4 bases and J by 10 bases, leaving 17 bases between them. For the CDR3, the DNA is TGCAGTGCTACCGAGGCAGGGGCTGGGGAGCAGTTCTTC. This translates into CSATEAGAGEQFF.

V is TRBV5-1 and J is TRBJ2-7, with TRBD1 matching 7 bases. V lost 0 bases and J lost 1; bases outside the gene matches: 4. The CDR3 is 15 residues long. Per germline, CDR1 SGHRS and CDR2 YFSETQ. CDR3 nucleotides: TGCGCCAGCAGCTTGGGAGGGGGCAGGTCCTACGAGCAGTACTTC. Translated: CASSLGGGRSYEQYF.